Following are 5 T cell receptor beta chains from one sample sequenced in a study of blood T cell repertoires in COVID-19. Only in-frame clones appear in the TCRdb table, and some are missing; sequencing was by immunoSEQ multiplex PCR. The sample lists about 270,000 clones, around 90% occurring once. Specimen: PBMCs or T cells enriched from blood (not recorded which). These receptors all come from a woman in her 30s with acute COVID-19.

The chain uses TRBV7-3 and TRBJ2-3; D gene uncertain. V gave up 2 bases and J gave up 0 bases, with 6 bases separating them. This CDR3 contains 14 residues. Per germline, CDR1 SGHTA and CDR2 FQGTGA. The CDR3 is CASSLDLSTDTQYF. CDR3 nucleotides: TGTGCCAGCAGCTTAGACTTAAGCACAGATACGCAGTATTTT.

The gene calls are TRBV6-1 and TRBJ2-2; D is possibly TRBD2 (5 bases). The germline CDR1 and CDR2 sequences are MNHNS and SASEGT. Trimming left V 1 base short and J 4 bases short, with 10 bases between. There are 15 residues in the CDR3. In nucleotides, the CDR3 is TGTGCCAGCAGTGAAGGAGGTCGGGGCACCGGGGAGCTGTTTTTT. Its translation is CASSEGGRGTGELFF.

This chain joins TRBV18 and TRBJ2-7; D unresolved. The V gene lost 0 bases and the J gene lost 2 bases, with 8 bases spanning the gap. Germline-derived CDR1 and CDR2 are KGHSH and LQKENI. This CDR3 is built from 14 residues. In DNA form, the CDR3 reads TGTGCCAGCTCACCACCCCTTGAGGCCTACGAGCAGTACTTC. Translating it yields CASSPPLEAYEQYF.

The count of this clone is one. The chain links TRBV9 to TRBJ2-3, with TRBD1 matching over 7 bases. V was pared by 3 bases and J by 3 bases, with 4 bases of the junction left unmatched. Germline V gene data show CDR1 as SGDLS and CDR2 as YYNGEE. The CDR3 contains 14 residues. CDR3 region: CASSATGATDTQYF. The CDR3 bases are TGTGCCAGCAGCGCCACAGGGGCAACAGATACGCAGTATTTT.

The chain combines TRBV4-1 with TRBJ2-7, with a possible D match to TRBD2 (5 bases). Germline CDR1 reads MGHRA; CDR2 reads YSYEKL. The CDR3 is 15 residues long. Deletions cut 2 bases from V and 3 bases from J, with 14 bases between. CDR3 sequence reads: CASSQPGRSGYEQYF. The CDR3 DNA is TGCGCCAGCAGCCAACCCGGACGAAGCGGCTACGAGCAGTACTTC.